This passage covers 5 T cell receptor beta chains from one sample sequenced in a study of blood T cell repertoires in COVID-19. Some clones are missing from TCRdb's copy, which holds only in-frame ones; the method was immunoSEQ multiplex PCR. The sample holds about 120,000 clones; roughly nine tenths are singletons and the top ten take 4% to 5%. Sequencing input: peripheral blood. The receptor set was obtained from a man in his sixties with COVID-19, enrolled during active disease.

The DNA of the CDR3 is TGTGCCAGCAGCCCGGACAGGGCGGATTCACCCCTCCACTTT. It translates to CASSPDRADSPLHF. The chain joins TRBV3-1 (or the pseudogene TRBV3-2) to TRBJ1-6, with 8 bases fitting TRBD1. Trimming cost V 4 bases and J 8 bases; bases outside gene matches: 4. The CDR3 contains 14 residues. Looked up from germline, CDR1 is LGHDT and CDR2 is YNNKEL (reference sequence).

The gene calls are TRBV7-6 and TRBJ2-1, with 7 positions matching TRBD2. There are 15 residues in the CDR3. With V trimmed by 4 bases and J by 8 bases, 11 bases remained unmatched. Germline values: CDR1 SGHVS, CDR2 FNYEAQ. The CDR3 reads CASSSSWREGYEQFF. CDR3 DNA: TGTGCCAGCAGCTCTAGCTGGAGGGAGGGTTATGAGCAGTTCTTC.

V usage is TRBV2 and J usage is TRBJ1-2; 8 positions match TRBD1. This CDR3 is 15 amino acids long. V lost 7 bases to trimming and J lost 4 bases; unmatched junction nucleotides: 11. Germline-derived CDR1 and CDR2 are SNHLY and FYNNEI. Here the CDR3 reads CASILDPGTGYGYTF. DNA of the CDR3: TGTGCCAGCATTCTTGATCCCGGGACAGGCTATGGCTACACCTTC.

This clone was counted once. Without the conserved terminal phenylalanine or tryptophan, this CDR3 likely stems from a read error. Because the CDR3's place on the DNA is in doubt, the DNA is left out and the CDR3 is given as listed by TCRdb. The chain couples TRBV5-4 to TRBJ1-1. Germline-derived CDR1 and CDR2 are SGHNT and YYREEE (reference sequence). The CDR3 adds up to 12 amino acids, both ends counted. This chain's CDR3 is CASSLRGKEGTL.

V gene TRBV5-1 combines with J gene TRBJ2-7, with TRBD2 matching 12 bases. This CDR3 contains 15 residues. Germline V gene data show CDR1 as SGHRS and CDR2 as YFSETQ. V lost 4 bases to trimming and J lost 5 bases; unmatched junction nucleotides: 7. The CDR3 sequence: CASSVGGLAGHEQYF. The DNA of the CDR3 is TGCGCCAGCAGCGTCGGGGGACTAGCGGGCCACGAGCAGTACTTC.